Listed below are T cell receptor beta chains from one sample, sequenced in a study of T cell responses to AZD1222 COVID-19 vaccine. Only in-frame clones appear in the TCRdb table, and some are missing; sequencing was by immunoSEQ multiplex PCR. This table has 130,000 to 150,000 clones, 89% appearing once. The source was peripheral blood, collected 28 days after the second AZD1222 dose. These TCRs come from an adult who received the AZD1222 COVID-19 vaccine. Both conserved end residues are part of each CDR3. A D gene is named only where the DNA matches it firmly. Rows may omit the clone size; those that give it use once, few, many or a size class.

j_call,d_call,v_call,clone_size,cdr3_aa,cdr3_nt
TRBJ2-3,TRBD2,TRBV30,.,CAWGFSGASSTDTQYF,TGTGCCTGGGGGTTTAGCGGGGCTTCTAGCACAGATACGCAGTATTTT
TRBJ2-5,TRBD2,TRBV12-5,.,CASGPDRLAGYQETQYF,TGTGCTAGTGGTCCTGATAGACTAGCGGGGTACCAAGAGACCCAGTACTTC
TRBJ2-3,.,TRBV21-1,.,CASSNLAGNNASTDTQYF,TGTGCCAGCAGCAACCTAGCGGGAAACAACGCTAGCACAGATACGCAGTATTTT
TRBJ1-1,TRBD1,TRBV4-2,.,CASSQVGWGTGDLNTEAFF,TGTGCCAGCAGCCAAGTTGGTTGGGGGACAGGGGACCTGAACACTGAAGCTTTCTTT
TRBJ1-6,.,TRBV7-2,.,CASSSRERNSSLHF,TGTGCCAGCAGCTCCAGGGAGCGTAATTCATCCCTCCACTTT
TRBJ1-3,.,TRBV7-9,.,CASSLMGDTIYF,TGTGCCAGCAGCCTAATGGGAGACACCATATATTTT
TRBJ2-3,TRBD2,TRBV6-9,.,CASSSPNAGGRTDTQYF,TGTGCCAGCAGTTCTCCTAATGCGGGAGGGCGGACAGATACGCAGTATTTT
TRBJ2-7,.,TRBV2,.,CASSERAVASYEQYF,TGTGCCAGCAGTGAAAGGGCAGTCGCTTCCTACGAGCAGTACTTC
TRBJ1-4,.,TRBV5-4,few,CASSFRDGEKLFF,TGTGCCAGCAGTTTCCGGGACGGCGAAAAACTGTTTTTT
TRBJ1-5,TRBD1,TRBV29-1,.,CSVRDRPNQPQHF,TGCAGCGTGAGGGACAGACCCAATCAGCCCCAGCATTTT
TRBJ2-1,.,TRBV2,.,CASSEGAGVYSYNEQFF,TGTGCCAGCAGTGAAGGAGCAGGGGTCTACTCCTACAATGAGCAGTTCTTC
TRBJ1-4,.,TRBV24-1,.,CATSEARDVEKLFF,TGTGCCACCAGTGAGGCAAGGGATGTTGAAAAACTGTTTTTT
TRBJ2-7,.,TRBV12-3/TRBV12-4,.,CASSLAGSEQYF,TGTGCCAGCAGTCTAGCAGGGAGTGAGCAGTACTTC
TRBJ2-5,.,TRBV7-2,.,CASSLQGQETQYF,TGTGCCAGCAGCTTGCAGGGTCAAGAGACCCAGTACTTC
TRBJ2-7,.,TRBV5-4,.,CASTQPESSYEQYF,TGTGCCAGCACCCAACCAGAGAGCTCCTACGAGCAGTACTTC
TRBJ2-5,TRBD1,TRBV5-8,.,CASSPGTGMLETQYF,TGTGCCAGCAGCCCCGGGACAGGGATGTTAGAGACCCAGTACTTC
TRBJ2-3,TRBD2,TRBV7-9,once,CASISAPIWTRGTDTQYF,TGTGCCAGCATATCCGCACCGATTTGGACTAGGGGCACAGATACGCAGTATTTT
TRBJ2-7,TRBD2,TRBV27,.,CASSSIGLAGPAYEQYF,TGTGCCAGCAGTTCCATAGGACTAGCGGGACCCGCCTACGAGCAGTACTTC
TRBJ2-3,.,TRBV9,.,CASSRDAGGTDTQYF,TGTGCCAGCAGCAGGGACGCCGGCGGCACAGATACGCAGTATTTT
TRBJ2-7,TRBD2,TRBV28,.,CASSPGLAGNYEQYF,TGTGCCAGCAGTCCGGGACTAGCGGGAAATTACGAGCAGTACTTC
TRBJ2-7,.,TRBV6-5,.,CASHQGTSYEQYF,TGTGCCAGCCACCAGGGGACATCCTACGAGCAGTACTTC
TRBJ2-7,.,TRBV29-1,.,CSVVDPFNRDSYEQYF,TGCAGCGTTGTCGATCCCTTCAACAGGGACTCCTACGAGCAGTACTTC
TRBJ1-1,.,TRBV2,.,CASTRAGGMSTEAFF,TGTGCCAGCACTCGAGCCGGAGGGATGAGCACTGAAGCTTTCTTT
TRBJ1-6,.,TRBV9,.,CASSGQQQGIFNSPLHF,TGTGCCAGCAGCGGACAACAACAGGGAATTTTTAATTCACCCCTCCACTTT
TRBJ2-7,TRBD1,TRBV5-5,.,CASSPGQESSYEQYF,TGTGCCAGCAGCCCAGGACAGGAAAGCTCCTACGAGCAGTACTTC
TRBJ1-2,.,TRBV28,.,CASGNTYGYTF,TGTGCCAGCGGGAATACCTATGGCTACACCTTC
TRBJ2-7,.,TRBV6-5,.,CASNLKKRAGYEQYF,TGTGCCAGCAACCTTAAGAAGAGGGCAGGTTACGAGCAGTACTTC
TRBJ2-3,.,TRBV5-1,few,CASSLDTDTQYF,TGCGCCAGCAGCTTGGACACAGATACGCAGTATTTT
TRBJ1-1,.,TRBV5-1,.,CASSLDRNTEAFF,TGCGCCAGCAGCTTGGACAGGAACACTGAAGCTTTCTTT
TRBJ1-6,.,TRBV9,.,CASSVQGGNSPLHF,TGTGCCAGCAGCGTACAGGGAGGGAATTCACCCCTCCACTTT
TRBJ1-1,.,TRBV9,once,CASSEGTGSTEAFF,TGTGCCAGCAGCGAAGGAACGGGGAGCACTGAAGCTTTCTTT
TRBJ2-5,.,TRBV6-6,.,CASSYVGTQETQYF,TGTGCCAGCAGTTACGTGGGGACACAAGAGACCCAGTACTTC
TRBJ2-1,.,TRBV6-6,.,CASSPLGNNEQFF,TGTGCCAGCAGCCCCCTCGGCAACAATGAGCAGTTCTTC
TRBJ2-1,TRBD1,TRBV7-2,once,CASSSSGTGNEQFF,TGTGCCAGCAGCTCATCCGGGACAGGGAATGAGCAGTTCTTC
TRBJ2-7,.,TRBV18,.,CASSPTGPYEQYF,TGTGCCAGCTCACCTACGGGGCCCTACGAGCAGTACTTC
TRBJ1-4,TRBD1,TRBV7-8,once,CASRQDRAAANEKLFF,TGTGCCAGCAGACAAGACAGGGCGGCGGCTAATGAAAAACTGTTTTTT
TRBJ1-5,.,TRBV11-3,.,CASSLVSNQPQHF,TGTGCCAGCAGCTTAGTTAGCAATCAGCCCCAGCATTTT
TRBJ2-1,TRBD1,TRBV24-1,.,CATSLPGTGKNEQFF,TGTGCCACCAGTCTCCCGGGGACAGGGAAGAATGAGCAGTTCTTC
TRBJ1-2,.,TRBV28,.,CASRGGGYTF,TGTGCCAGCAGAGGAGGCGGCTACACCTTC
TRBJ1-2,TRBD1,TRBV6-2/TRBV6-3,.,CASSPWTGSTTNYGYTF,TGTGCCAGCAGCCCCTGGACAGGGTCCACTACTAACTATGGCTACACCTTC
TRBJ1-2,.,TRBV25-1,.,CATSQYLSGYTF,TGTGCCACCTCCCAGTACCTAAGCGGCTACACCTTC
TRBJ1-2,.,TRBV7-9,.,CASSLDSAISGYTF,TGTGCCAGCAGCTTAGATTCAGCTATAAGTGGCTACACCTTC
TRBJ2-7,.,TRBV7-9,.,CASSSPWDAYEQYF,TGTGCCAGCAGCTCCCCCTGGGACGCCTACGAGCAGTACTTC
TRBJ1-5,.,TRBV18,.,CASSPETGGNQPQHF,TGTGCCAGCTCACCAGAGACCGGTGGCAATCAGCCCCAGCATTTT
TRBJ2-1,.,TRBV7-8,once,CASSLGRFETYNEQFF,TGTGCCAGCAGCTTAGGTCGTTTTGAAACTTACAATGAGCAGTTCTTC
TRBJ1-1,TRBD1,TRBV9,.,CASSVAPWGQGQAGPITEAFF,TGTGCCAGCAGCGTAGCCCCCTGGGGACAGGGACAAGCTGGCCCTATCACTGAAGCTTTCTTT
TRBJ1-2,TRBD1,TRBV6-5,.,CASSYGGQRDGYTF,TGTGCCAGCAGTTACGGGGGACAGCGGGATGGCTACACCTTC
TRBJ2-3,TRBD1,TRBV4-1,.,CASSQDLGGSTDTQYF,TGCGCCAGCAGCCAAGATTTAGGGGGCAGCACAGATACGCAGTATTTT
TRBJ2-1,.,TRBV30,once,CAWGGREYEQFF,TGTGCCTGGGGGGGGCGGGAGTATGAGCAGTTCTTC
TRBJ1-2,.,TRBV6-1,.,CASSGGPVSGIRGYTF,TGTGCCAGCAGTGGGGGCCCGGTTTCCGGGATCCGTGGCTACACCTTC
TRBJ2-3,.,TRBV12-3/TRBV12-4,.,CASNQHGDTQYF,TGTGCCAGCAATCAACACGGGGATACGCAGTATTTT